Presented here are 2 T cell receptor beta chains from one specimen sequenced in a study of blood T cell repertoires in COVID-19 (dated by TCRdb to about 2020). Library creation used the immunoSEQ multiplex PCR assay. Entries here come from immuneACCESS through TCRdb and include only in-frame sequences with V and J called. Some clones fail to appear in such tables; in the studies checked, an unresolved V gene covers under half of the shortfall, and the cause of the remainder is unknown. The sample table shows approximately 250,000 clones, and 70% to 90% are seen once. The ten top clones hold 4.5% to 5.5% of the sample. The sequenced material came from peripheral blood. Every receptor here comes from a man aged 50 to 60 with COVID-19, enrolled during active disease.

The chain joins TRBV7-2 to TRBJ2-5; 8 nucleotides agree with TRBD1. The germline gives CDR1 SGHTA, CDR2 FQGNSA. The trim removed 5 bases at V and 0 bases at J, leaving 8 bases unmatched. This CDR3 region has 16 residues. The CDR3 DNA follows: TGTGCCAGCAGCCTCAGACAGGGGTGGCACCAAGAGACCCAGTACTTC. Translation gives CASSLRQGWHQETQYF.

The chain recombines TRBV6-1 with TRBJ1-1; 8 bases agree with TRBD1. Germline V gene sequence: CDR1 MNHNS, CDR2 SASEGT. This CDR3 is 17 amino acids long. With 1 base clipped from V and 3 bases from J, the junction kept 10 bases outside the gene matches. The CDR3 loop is CASSEGGRGQGDTEAFF. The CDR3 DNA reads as TGTGCCAGCAGTGAAGGAGGCAGGGGGCAGGGCGACACTGAAGCTTTCTTT.